The entry below gives a single TCR beta chain sequence along with its context. Its antigen is still unknown. The data are from a study of cytomegalovirus exposure and HLA in healthy donors. General study points: The study had only CMV serostatus as immune exposure information. The majority of CMV-associated TCR beta chains were reported as apparently HLA-restricted in a later analysis. Diagnosis of cytomegalovirus status made by the classifier reportedly showed high specificity and sensitivity.

Germline V CDR1 and CDR2: SGHTA, FQGNSA. J was trimmed by 12 bases and V by 5 bases; bases with no gene match: 12. This CDR3 is built from 13 residues. The PCR contained 60 Vbeta and 13 Jbeta primers. Only in-frame clones appear in the TCRdb table, and some are missing; sequencing was by immunoSEQ multiplex PCR. The repertoire consists of fewer than 120,000 clones, with around 85% occurring once and the leading ten covering around 2%. The sequence came from a middle-aged man in good health and CMV-seronegative. The sample consisted of PBMCs. This chain links TRBV7-2 with TRBJ1-1; TRBD1 agrees at 7 bases. CDR3 DNA: TGTGCCAGCAGCCCCACAGGGGTCCCTGGGTCTTTCTTT. This gives the protein CASSPTGVPGSFF.